The rows below give T cell receptor beta chains drawn from one sample of a study of monozygotic twins with cystic fibrosis. TCRdb's copy holds only in-frame clones and misses some; the assay was immunoSEQ multiplex PCR. The data contain about 35,000 clones, roughly 66% of them singletons. What was sequenced was blood. These TCRs come from a girl aged 10 to 17 with cystic fibrosis. Both conserved end residues are part of each CDR3.

J gene,V gene,CDR3 protein
TRBJ2-6,TRBV9,CASSGVSGANVLTF
TRBJ2-7,TRBV6-5,CASSYSFASYEQYF
TRBJ1-1,TRBV14,CASSLQGTEAFF
TRBJ2-7,TRBV25-1,CASHGLAIPGGHEQYF
TRBJ2-3,TRBV7-2,CANTNGDNGAQYF
TRBJ1-3,TRBV19,CASSLDGNTIYF
TRBJ1-2,TRBV5-3,CARSLRTGGLRGYTF
TRBJ2-1,TRBV19,CASSIDRGAGSYNEQFF
TRBJ1-1,TRBV18,CASSPPTGGGTEAFF
TRBJ1-5,TRBV30,CAWSFTTGRNQPQHF
TRBJ1-3,TRBV14,CASSPQTHSGNTIYF
TRBJ2-3,TRBV7-6,CASSLVAGVGTDTQYF
TRBJ2-3,TRBV5-1,CASSSFRDPLTQYF
TRBJ2-3,TRBV10-3,CAISLAADTQYF
TRBJ2-7,TRBV7-8,CASSSAGTSVLYEQYF
TRBJ2-4,TRBV5-1,CASSLLGTSGPLAKNIQYF
TRBJ2-1,TRBV19,CASSTITTNNEQFF
TRBJ1-5,TRBV5-1,CASSFEESRGSNQPQHF
TRBJ1-2,TRBV25-1,CASSEYRDSDGYTF
TRBJ1-4,TRBV25-1,CASSDLRDGNEKLFF
TRBJ2-1,TRBV5-3,CARSLWLAGYNEQFF
TRBJ2-2,TRBV10-3,CAISDPSKDREKTGELFF
TRBJ2-2,TRBV15,CATSLQVSNTGELFF
TRBJ1-1,TRBV28,CASSLRGGRYTEAFF
TRBJ1-5,TRBV27,CASTSGGQPQHF
TRBJ1-2,TRBV25-1,CASSEPQENGYTF
TRBJ1-1,TRBV6-6,CASGGHSNTEAFF
TRBJ2-1,TRBV7-8,CASNSLAGLDEQFF
TRBJ2-5,TRBV5-1,CASSFNRGSNSEETQYF
TRBJ1-2,TRBV7-2,CASSLVLENGYTF
TRBJ2-2,TRBV4-2,CASSHQESDTGELFF
TRBJ2-1,TRBV7-9,CASADGVPGPDEQFF
TRBJ2-3,TRBV7-9,CASSLTSGRTDTQYF
TRBJ2-1,TRBV29-1,CSVEAQEGAANNEQFF
TRBJ2-5,TRBV7-2,CASSLGAGGWETQYF
TRBJ1-2,TRBV7-9,CASSPTSGYTF
TRBJ2-7,TRBV7-8,CASSLIPSGLRSYEQYF
TRBJ2-3,TRBV9,CASSRMGPATDTQYF
TRBJ2-3,TRBV7-2,CASSLLGDTQYF
TRBJ2-7,TRBV5-1,CASTTGTSGKDYSYEQYF
TRBJ2-5,TRBV9,CASSPLATRKETQYF
TRBJ1-4,TRBV9,CASSFGPRSEKLFF
TRBJ1-5,TRBV6-6,CASSSVELASLSQHF
TRBJ2-1,TRBV5-4,CASSLGTSGTQFF